This is a list of T cell receptor beta chains from one sample in a study of liver allograft versus peripheral blood T cells. From the reads, TCRdb called clonotypes with MiXCR, one entry per CDR3 protein. The top ten clones hold roughly 1.3% of a sample with around 10,000 distinct CDR3 sequences, about 18% of them seen once. These receptors were obtained from a human patient who had a liver transplant. Some T cells may be transferred from the graft donor. Each CDR3 is given with its conserved first and last residue. The order of the fields is J gene, D gene, V gene, clone size, CDR3 DNA, CDR3 protein. A D gene is named only where the DNA matches it firmly. Only part of the rows carry a size: once, few, many, or a class if the clone is expanded.

>TRBJ1-3|TRBD1|TRBV18|medium-sized
TGTGCCAGCTCACCATGGCAGGGGGCCACAGGAAACACCATATATTTT
CASSPWQGATGNTIYF
>TRBJ2-1|-|TRBV5-4|-
TGTGCCAGCAGCCCGAGGGGGGACAGAGCTTCAATGGAGCAGTTCTTC
CASSPRGDRASMEQFF
>TRBJ1-6|-|TRBV6-1|medium-sized
TGTGCCAGCAGTGAAACGACAGTTAGAAATTCACCCCTCCACTTT
CASSETTVRNSPLHF
>TRBJ1-2|-|TRBV6-6|few
TGTGCCAGCAACCCCCCTGGGGGAGTTCAGAGCTATGGCTACACCTTC
CASNPPGGVQSYGYTF
>TRBJ1-1|TRBD1|TRBV6-5|medium-sized
TGTGCCAGCAGTACGGGACAGGGGAACACTGAAGCTTTCTTT
CASSTGQGNTEAFF
>TRBJ1-1|-|TRBV7-2|medium-sized
TGTGCCAGCAGCTTAACGTATGGGAACACTGAAGCTTTCTTT
CASSLTYGNTEAFF
>TRBJ2-7|-|TRBV29-1|many
TGCAGCGCCCGAAACGGCGCCGAGGGTTCCTACGAGCAGTACTTC
CSARNGAEGSYEQYF
>TRBJ1-2|-|TRBV19|medium-sized
TGTGCCACCACCGATAGTGACTATGGCTACACCTTC
CATTDSDYGYTF
>TRBJ1-2|-|TRBV6-1|medium-sized
TGTGCCAGCACCCGAGGAGGGGAAAGCTATGGCTACACCTTC
CASTRGGESYGYTF
>TRBJ1-1|-|TRBV30|many
TGTGCCTGGAGCCACACAGGGAACACTGAAGCTTTCTTT
CAWSHTGNTEAFF
>TRBJ1-5|-|TRBV7-2|medium-sized
TGTGCCAGCAGCTTTAACAGTCAGCCCCAGCATTTT
CASSFNSQPQHF
>TRBJ2-5|-|TRBV18|-
TGTGCCAGCTCACCACTTGAGCCGACACCCGGGGGCCAGTACTTC
CASSPLEPTPGGQYF
>TRBJ1-1|-|TRBV19|medium-sized
TGTGCCAGTAGTATATCCGGGGAGGGCGTCATAAGGACTGAAGCTTTCTTT
CASSISGEGVIRTEAFF
>TRBJ1-4|TRBD1|TRBV20-1|few
TGCAGTGCTAGACAGGGGGGTACTAATGAAAAACTGTTTTTT
CSARQGGTNEKLFF
>TRBJ1-1|-|TRBV12-3/TRBV12-4|few
TGTGCCAGCAGTTTAGGAGCGGTCACTGAAGCTTTCTTT
CASSLGAVTEAFF
>TRBJ2-7|TRBD2|TRBV18|-
TGTGCCAGCTCACCGACTAGCGGGGGGGCGTACGAGCAGTACTTC
CASSPTSGGAYEQYF
>TRBJ1-1|-|TRBV20-1|-
TGCAGTGCTAGATCCAACTTGGCAGAAGCTTTCTTT
CSARSNLAEAFF
>TRBJ1-2|TRBD1|TRBV12-3/TRBV12-4|few
TGTGCCAGCCGTGGACAGGGGGACTATGGCTACACCTTC
CASRGQGDYGYTF
>TRBJ1-6|TRBD1|TRBV6-5|-
TGTGCCAGCAGTTACCCCTCCGGGACAGGGGTATCACCCCTCCACTTT
CASSYPSGTGVSPLHF
>TRBJ1-2|-|TRBV5-4|few
TGTGCCAGCAGCTTTACGACACTGCGGCTACCCTATGGCTACACCTTC
CASSFTTLRLPYGYTF
>TRBJ2-1|-|TRBV7-2|-
TGTGCCAGCAGCAGATCCGGGTCGACTACTTACAATGAGCAGTTCTTC
CASSRSGSTTYNEQFF
>TRBJ1-4|TRBD1|TRBV6-6|few
TGTGCCAGCAGGAACAGAGATCAGGGGGCCCAGGAAAAACTGTTTTTT
CASRNRDQGAQEKLFF
>TRBJ1-6|-|TRBV25-1|few
TGTGCCAGCAGCCCCCGGGTGGGGGGCTCCTATAATTCACCCCTCCACTTT
CASSPRVGGSYNSPLHF
>TRBJ1-5|-|TRBV6-2/TRBV6-3|medium-sized
TGTGCCACCACTCAGGCCGCTTATAGCAATCAGCCCCAGCATTTT
CATTQAAYSNQPQHF
>TRBJ2-7|-|TRBV6-5|many
TGTGCCAGCAGTGGACAGAACTCCTACGAGCAGTACTTC
CASSGQNSYEQYF
>TRBJ2-2|TRBD2|TRBV7-2|many
TGTGCCAGCAGCTTTAGGCCAGGCGGGGGGAGCGGCACCGGGGAGCTGTTTTTT
CASSFRPGGGSGTGELFF
>TRBJ1-2|-|TRBV14|few
TGTGCCAGCAGCCAAGGGAGACTCTATGGCTACACCTTC
CASSQGRLYGYTF
>TRBJ1-5|TRBD1|TRBV6-2/TRBV6-3|many
TGTGCCAGCAGTCCCGGGACAGGGGCACAGCCCCAGCATTTT
CASSPGTGAQPQHF
>TRBJ1-4|-|TRBV19|few
TGTGCCAGTAGTATCGGGACGAATGAAAAACTGTTTTTT
CASSIGTNEKLFF
>TRBJ1-6|-|TRBV9|medium-sized
TGTGCCAGCAGCCCAAGGGCAGCAAATTCACCCCTCCACTTT
CASSPRAANSPLHF
>TRBJ1-1|TRBD1|TRBV11-2|-
TGTGCCAGCAGCACGCGTGTCCCGGGACAGGTGAACACTGAAGCTTTCTTT
CASSTRVPGQVNTEAFF
>TRBJ1-1|TRBD1|TRBV19|medium-sized
TGTGCCAGCCGGCGGGACAGCCTGAACACTGAAGCTTTCTTT
CASRRDSLNTEAFF
>TRBJ1-6|-|TRBV30|few
TGTGCCTGGAGCCTTAATTCACCCCTCCACTTT
CAWSLNSPLHF
>TRBJ2-7|-|TRBV18|many
TGTGCCAGCTCATCCCAAGGGGGATTTCTTAGCTCCTACGAGCAGTACTTC
CASSSQGGFLSSYEQYF
>TRBJ1-3|-|TRBV9|-
TGTGCCAGCAGCGTATCCCGACAGGTAGCTGGAAACACCATATATTTT
CASSVSRQVAGNTIYF
>TRBJ1-1|-|TRBV9|medium-sized
TGTGCCAGCAGCGTAGGGATTAACACTGAAGCTTTCTTT
CASSVGINTEAFF
>TRBJ1-1|-|TRBV24-1|medium-sized
TGTGCCACCAGTGATAAGGATCTGAGAACTGAAGCTTTCTTT
CATSDKDLRTEAFF
>TRBJ2-2|TRBD2|TRBV6-2/TRBV6-3|many
TGTGCCAGCAGTGGGGGGGTTACCGGGGAGCTGTTTTTT
CASSGGVTGELFF
>TRBJ1-2|-|TRBV30|few
TGTGCCTGGAGTGTAGGGGCTTTAAGGGGCTACACCTTC
CAWSVGALRGYTF
>TRBJ1-1|TRBD1|TRBV30|-
TGTGCCTGGGACAGGGTAGGAACTGAAGCTTTCTTT
CAWDRVGTEAFF
>TRBJ2-7|-|TRBV10-3|-
TGTGCCATCAGTGAGTCTCCGACGGATTACGAGCAGTACTTC
CAISESPTDYEQYF
>TRBJ1-1|-|TRBV7-9|-
TGTGCCAGCAGCTTAGACAGGGTAGGTGCTGAAGCTTTCTTT
CASSLDRVGAEAFF
>TRBJ1-2|-|TRBV12-3/TRBV12-4|few
TGTGCCAGCAGCCCTAGACAGTATGGCTACACCTTC
CASSPRQYGYTF
>TRBJ1-2|-|TRBV6-2/TRBV6-3|medium-sized
TGTGCCAGCAGCCGTCTACGCAGTGGAGGCTATGGCTACACCTTC
CASSRLRSGGYGYTF
>TRBJ2-7|-|TRBV20-1|-
TGCAGTGCTAGATGGGCAGCCGGCAGCTCCTACGAGCAGTACTTC
CSARWAAGSSYEQYF
>TRBJ1-5|-|TRBV27|many
TGTGCCAGCAGTTTAATGCGGGAGTTTCAGCCCCAGCATTTT
CASSLMREFQPQHF
>TRBJ2-1|TRBD2|TRBV6-1|-
TGTGCCAGCAGTCTCCACTCCCCTAGCGGGGGGAACAATGAGCAGTTCTTC
CASSLHSPSGGNNEQFF
>TRBJ1-3|-|TRBV20-1|-
TGCAGTGCTAGGGCCCGGGGAAACACCATATATTTT
CSARARGNTIYF
>TRBJ1-1|-|TRBV9|-
TGTGCCAGCAGCGTAGGGGCTGGGAACACTGAAGCTTTCTTT
CASSVGAGNTEAFF
>TRBJ2-3|TRBD2|TRBV10-3|medium-sized
TGTGCCATCAGCTACGGGACTAGCGGCCTGACAGATACGCAGTATTTT
CAISYGTSGLTDTQYF
>TRBJ1-5|-|TRBV10-3|once
TGTGCCATCAGTTACTCGAATGCTAGGGGGGGCAATCAGCCCCAGCATTTT
CAISYSNARGGNQPQHF
>TRBJ2-3|-|TRBV20-1|once
TGCAGTGCTAGTCCGACGACGGGGCAGTATTTT
CSASPTTGQYF
>TRBJ1-2|-|TRBV10-3|medium-sized
TGTGCCATCAGTGTGACCAGTCGAGAAGACTACACCTTC
CAISVTSREDYTF
>TRBJ1-2|-|TRBV6-1|medium-sized
TGTGCCAGCACCCTTCAGCAGGGATGGGACTATGGCTACACCTTC
CASTLQQGWDYGYTF
>TRBJ2-7|TRBD1|TRBV18|medium-sized
TGTGCCAGCTCACCACCCACAGGGGGAACCTACGAGCAGTACTTC
CASSPPTGGTYEQYF
>TRBJ1-5|-|TRBV6-1|medium-sized
TGTGCCAGCAGTCTTATGAATCAGCCCCAGCATTTT
CASSLMNQPQHF
>TRBJ1-1|-|TRBV10-3|medium-sized
TGTGCCATCAGTGAGGGGAGGGGAAACACTGAAGCTTTCTTT
CAISEGRGNTEAFF
>TRBJ1-2|-|TRBV25-1|-
TGTGCCAGCAGTCTTGGACAGACGGCGGGTTATGGCTACACCTTC
CASSLGQTAGYGYTF
>TRBJ1-4|-|TRBV7-2|many
TGTGCCAGCAGCTCCACGACAGTAACTAATGAAAAACTGTTTTTT
CASSSTTVTNEKLFF
>TRBJ2-1|-|TRBV6-1|-
TGTGCCAGCACTCAGACTATCCTGTCCTACAATGAGCAGTTCTTC
CASTQTILSYNEQFF